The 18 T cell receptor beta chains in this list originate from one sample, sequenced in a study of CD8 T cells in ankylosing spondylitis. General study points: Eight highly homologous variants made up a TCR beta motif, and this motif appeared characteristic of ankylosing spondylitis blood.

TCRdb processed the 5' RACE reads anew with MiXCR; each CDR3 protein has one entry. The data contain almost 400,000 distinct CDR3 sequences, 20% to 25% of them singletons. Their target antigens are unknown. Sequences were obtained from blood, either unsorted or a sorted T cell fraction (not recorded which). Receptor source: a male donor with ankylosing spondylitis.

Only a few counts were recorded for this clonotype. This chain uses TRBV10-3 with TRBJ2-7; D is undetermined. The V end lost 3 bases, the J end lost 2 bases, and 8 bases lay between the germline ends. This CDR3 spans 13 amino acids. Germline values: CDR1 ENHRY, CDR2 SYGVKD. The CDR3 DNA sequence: TGTGCCATCAGTGAAGGCTATACCTACGAGCAGTACTTC. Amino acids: CAISEGYTYEQYF.

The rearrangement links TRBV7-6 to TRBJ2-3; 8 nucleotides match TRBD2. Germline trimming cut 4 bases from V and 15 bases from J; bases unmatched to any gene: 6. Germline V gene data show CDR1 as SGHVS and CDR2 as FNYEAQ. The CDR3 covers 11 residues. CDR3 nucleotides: TGTGCCAGCAGCTCAGGGACTAGTCTATATTTT. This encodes CASSSGTSLYF.

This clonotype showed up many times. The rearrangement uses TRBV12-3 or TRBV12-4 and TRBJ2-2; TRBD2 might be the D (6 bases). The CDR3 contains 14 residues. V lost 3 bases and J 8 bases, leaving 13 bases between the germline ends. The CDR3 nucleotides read TGTGCCAGCAGTTTTACCGGGAGTCGGGGGGAGCTGTTTTTT. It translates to CASSFTGSRGELFF.

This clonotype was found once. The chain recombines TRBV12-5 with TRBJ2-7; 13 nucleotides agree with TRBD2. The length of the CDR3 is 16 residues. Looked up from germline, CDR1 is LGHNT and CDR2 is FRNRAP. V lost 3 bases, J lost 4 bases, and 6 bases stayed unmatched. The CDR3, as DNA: TGTGCTAGTGGTTTATGGACTAGCGGGAGTTTATACGAGCAGTACTTC. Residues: CASGLWTSGSLYEQYF.

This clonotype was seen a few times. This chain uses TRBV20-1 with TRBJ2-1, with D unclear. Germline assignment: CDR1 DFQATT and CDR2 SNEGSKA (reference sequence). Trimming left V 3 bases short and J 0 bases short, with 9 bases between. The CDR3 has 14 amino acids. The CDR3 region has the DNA TGCAGTGCTAGGTCACAGAGCTCCTACAATGAGCAGTTCTTC. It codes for CSARSQSSYNEQFF.

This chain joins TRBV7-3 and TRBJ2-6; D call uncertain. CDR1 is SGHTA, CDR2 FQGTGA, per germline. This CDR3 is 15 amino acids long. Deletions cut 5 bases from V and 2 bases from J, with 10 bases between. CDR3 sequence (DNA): TGTGCCAGCAGCCCCCCTGGGACTGGGGCCAACGTCCTGACTTTC. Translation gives CASSPPGTGANVLTF.

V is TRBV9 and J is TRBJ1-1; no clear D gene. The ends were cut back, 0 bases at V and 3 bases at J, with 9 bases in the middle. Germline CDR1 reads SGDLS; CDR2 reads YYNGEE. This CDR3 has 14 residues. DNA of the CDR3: TGTGCCAGCAGCGTAGACCCGGGATACACTGAAGCTTTCTTT. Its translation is CASSVDPGYTEAFF.

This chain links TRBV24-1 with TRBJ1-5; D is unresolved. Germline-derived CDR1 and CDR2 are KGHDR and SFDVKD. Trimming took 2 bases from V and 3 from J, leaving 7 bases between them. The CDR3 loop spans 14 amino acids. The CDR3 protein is CATSDSQHNQPQHF. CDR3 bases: TGTGCCACCAGTGATTCACAACACAATCAGCCCCAGCATTTT.

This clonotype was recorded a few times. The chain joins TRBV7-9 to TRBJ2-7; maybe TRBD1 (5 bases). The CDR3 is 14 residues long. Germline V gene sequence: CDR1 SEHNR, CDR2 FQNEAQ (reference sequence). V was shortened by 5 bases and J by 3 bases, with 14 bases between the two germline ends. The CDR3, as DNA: TGTGCCAGCAGCAAAGGGGCTAATCGCTACGAGCAGTACTTC. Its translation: CASSKGANRYEQYF.

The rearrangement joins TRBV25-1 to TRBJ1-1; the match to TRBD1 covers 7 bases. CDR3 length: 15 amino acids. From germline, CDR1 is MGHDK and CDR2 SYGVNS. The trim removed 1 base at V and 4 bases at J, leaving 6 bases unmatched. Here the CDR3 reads CASSESKGASTEAFF. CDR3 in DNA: TGTGCCAGCAGTGAATCTAAGGGGGCGAGCACTGAAGCTTTCTTT.

CDR3 residues: CASSLVFSGSSHNEQFF. DNA for the CDR3: TGTGCCAGCAGCTTAGTCTTTAGCGGGAGTAGTCACAATGAGCAGTTCTTC. The V and J genes are TRBV7-2 and TRBJ2-1; 9 bases fit TRBD2. The CDR3 totals 17 residues. The V and J ends lost 1 base and 5 bases, in that order; junction bases with no gene match: 9. Germline-derived CDR1 and CDR2 are SGHTA and FQGNSA.

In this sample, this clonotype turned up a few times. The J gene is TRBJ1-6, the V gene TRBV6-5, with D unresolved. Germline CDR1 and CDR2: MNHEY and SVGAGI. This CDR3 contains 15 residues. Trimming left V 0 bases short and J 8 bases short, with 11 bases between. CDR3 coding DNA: TGTGCCAGCAGTTACTCCGACACGTCAGATTCACCCCTCCACTTT. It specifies CASSYSDTSDSPLHF.

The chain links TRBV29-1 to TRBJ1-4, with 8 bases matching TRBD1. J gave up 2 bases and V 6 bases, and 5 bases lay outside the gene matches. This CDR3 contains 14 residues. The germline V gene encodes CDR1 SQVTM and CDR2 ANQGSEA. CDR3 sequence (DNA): TGCAGCGTCTCCGGGACAGGTACTAATGAAAAACTGTTTTTT. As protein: CSVSGTGTNEKLFF.

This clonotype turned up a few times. The CDR3 nucleotides read TGCGCCAGCAGCTTGGAGACAGGGAGTCAGCCCCAGCATTTT. It codes for CASSLETGSQPQHF. The J gene is TRBJ1-5, the V gene TRBV5-1, with 7 bases identical to TRBD1. After removal of 0 bases from V and 6 bases from J, the junction contained 3 bases not matched to a gene. Germline V gene data show CDR1 as SGHRS and CDR2 as YFSETQ. This CDR3 contains 14 residues.

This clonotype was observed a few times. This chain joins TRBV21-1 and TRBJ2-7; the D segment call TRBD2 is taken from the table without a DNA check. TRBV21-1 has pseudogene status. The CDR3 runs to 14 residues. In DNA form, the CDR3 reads TGTGCCAGCAGCAAACGAGGGGGAGGCTACGAGCAGTACTTC. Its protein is CASSKRGGGYEQYF.

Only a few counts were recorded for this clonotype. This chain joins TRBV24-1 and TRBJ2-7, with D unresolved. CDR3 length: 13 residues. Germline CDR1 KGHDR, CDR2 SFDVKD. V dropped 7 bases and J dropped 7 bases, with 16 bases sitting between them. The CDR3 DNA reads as TGTGCCACCAGCTCCGATAGCCGACGGGAGCAGTACTTC. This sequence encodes CATSSDSRREQYF.

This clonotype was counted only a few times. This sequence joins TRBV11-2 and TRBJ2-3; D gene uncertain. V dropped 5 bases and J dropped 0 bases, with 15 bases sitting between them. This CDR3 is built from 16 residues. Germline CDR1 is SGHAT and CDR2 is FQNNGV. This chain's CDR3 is CASSGPLGVSTDTQYF. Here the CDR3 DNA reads TGTGCCAGCAGCGGCCCCCTCGGAGTGAGCACAGATACGCAGTATTTT.

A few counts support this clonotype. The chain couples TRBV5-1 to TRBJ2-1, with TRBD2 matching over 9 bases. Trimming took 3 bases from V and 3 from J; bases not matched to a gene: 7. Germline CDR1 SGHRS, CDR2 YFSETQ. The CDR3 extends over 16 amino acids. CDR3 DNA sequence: TGCGCCAGCAGCTCCGTAGCGGGAGACCGCTACAATGAGCAGTTCTTC. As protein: CASSSVAGDRYNEQFF.